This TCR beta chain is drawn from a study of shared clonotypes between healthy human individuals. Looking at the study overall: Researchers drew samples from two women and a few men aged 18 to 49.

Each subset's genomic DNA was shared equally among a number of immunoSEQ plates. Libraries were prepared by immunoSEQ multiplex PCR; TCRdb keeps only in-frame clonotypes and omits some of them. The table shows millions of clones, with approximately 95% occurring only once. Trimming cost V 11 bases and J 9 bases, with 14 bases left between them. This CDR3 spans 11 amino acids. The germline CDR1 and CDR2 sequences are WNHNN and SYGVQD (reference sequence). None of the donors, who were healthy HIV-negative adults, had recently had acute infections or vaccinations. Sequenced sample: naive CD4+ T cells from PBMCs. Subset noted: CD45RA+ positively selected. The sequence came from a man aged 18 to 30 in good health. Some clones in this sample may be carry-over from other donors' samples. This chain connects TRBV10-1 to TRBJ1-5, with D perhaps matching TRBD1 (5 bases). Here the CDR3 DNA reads TGCGCCCCAGCCCTGGGGGGGCCCCAGCATTTT. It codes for CAPALGGPQHF.